This TCR beta chain was sequenced in a study of blood T cell repertoires in COVID-19. Study in general: Collection of acute and convalescent COVID-19 samples took place in the United States, Italy and Spain.

In the source study's methods: Reference gene primer amplification gave estimated nucleated cell counts. TCRdb's copy holds only in-frame clones and misses some; the assay was immunoSEQ multiplex PCR. The DNA gave D and trimming, while V, J and clone size come from that table. Of some 190,000 clones listed, 80% were seen once; the top ten hold approximately 6.9%. V lost 5 bases to trimming and J lost 3 bases, with 12 bases between them. The CDR3 totals 14 residues. Per germline, CDR1 MDHEN and CDR2 SYDVKM. The rearrangement links TRBV28 to TRBJ2-3, with a tentative D call TRBD1 (6 bases). The sequenced sample consisted of peripheral blood. The sequence came from a man between 60 and 75 years old with acute or convalescent COVID-19. CDR3 coding DNA: TGTGCCAGCAGTGCAACAGGGACAACAGATACGCAGTATTTT. This codes for CASSATGTTDTQYF. The full variable domain, completed using reference TRBV28 and TRBJ2-3, is DVKVTQSSRYLVKRTGEKVFLECVQDMDHENMFWYRQDPGLGLRLIYFSYDVKMKEKGDIPEGYSVSREKKERFSLILESASTNQTSMYLCASSATGTTDTQYFGPGTRLTVL.